A single sample gave rise to the 6 T cell receptor beta chains below, sequenced in a study of OX40 agonist ivuxolimab in advanced cancers. Sequencing was performed with immunoSEQ multiplex PCR; in TCRdb, only in-frame clones are kept and a portion is missing. The sample has under 20,000 clones; roughly four fifths are singletons. This sample comprised CD4+ or CD8+ T cells sorted from blood, obtained in a trial of the OX40 agonist ivuxolimab. Every receptor here comes from an adult with an advanced solid tumor such as melanoma, head and neck, liver or kidney cancer.

The V gene is TRBV19, the J gene TRBJ2-2; D gene uncertain. CDR1 LNHDA and CDR2 SQIVND come from the germline V gene (reference sequence). The CDR3 loop spans 15 amino acids. Trimming removed 0 bases from V and 2 bases from J, with 7 bases in between. As DNA, the CDR3 is TGTGCCAGTAGTATAGATTGGGGTAACACCGGGGAGCTGTTTTTT. This gives the protein CASSIDWGNTGELFF.

The chain carries TRBV7-2 and TRBJ2-3; 11 positions match TRBD2. The ends lost 5 bases at V and 0 bases at J; junction bases unmatched: 10. Germline CDR1 reads SGHTA; CDR2 reads FQGNSA. The CDR3 runs 18 residues. CDR3 in DNA: TGTGCCAGCAGCCAACTAGCGGGAGTGCCCCCTAGCACAGATACGCAGTATTTT. Its protein product is CASSQLAGVPPSTDTQYF.

This sequence joins TRBV19 and TRBJ1-4; TRBD1 might be the D (5 bases). The germline gives CDR1 LNHDA, CDR2 SQIVND (reference sequence). This CDR3 comprises 13 residues. Deletions cut 7 bases from V and 8 bases from J, with 14 bases between. DNA for the CDR3: TGTGCCAGTACGAGCAGGGCAAGGGAAAAACTGTTTTTT. Amino acid sequence: CASTSRAREKLFF. Together with reference TRBV19 and TRBJ1-4, the CDR3 gives the full variable domain: DGGITQSPKYLFRKEGQNVTLSCEQNLNHDAMYWYRQDPGQGLRLIYYSQIVNDFQKGDIAEGYSVSREKKESFPLTVTSAQKNPTAFYLCASTSRAREKLFFGSGTQLSVL.

The chain combines TRBV19 with TRBJ2-5, with 9 bases that match TRBD2. This CDR3 is built from 13 residues. Germline loops: CDR1 LNHDA, CDR2 SQIVND (reference sequence). Trimming at V came to 5 bases and at J to 5 bases, leaving 3 bases not matched to a gene. The CDR3 DNA reads TGTGCCAGTAGTGTCCTAGCGGGGGAGACCCAGTACTTC. Translating gives CASSVLAGETQYF.

The rearrangement links TRBV5-4 to TRBJ2-1; D might be TRBD2 (7 bases). The V end lost 2 bases, the J end lost 5 bases, and 11 bases lay between the germline ends. The CDR3 runs to 14 residues. Germline V CDR1 and CDR2: SGHNT, YYREEE (reference sequence). CDR3 sequence (DNA): TGTGCCAGCAGCTTAACAGGGAGGGACAATGAGCAGTTCTTC. Translated, it gives CASSLTGRDNEQFF. Looking up the rest from reference TRBV5-4 and TRBJ2-1 gives the full variable domain: ETGVTQSPTHLIKTRGQQVTLRCSSQSGHNTVSWYQQALGQGPQFIFQYYREEENGRGNFPPRFSGLQFPNYSSELNVNALELDDSALYLCASSLTGRDNEQFFGPGTRLTVL.

A few counts support this clone. The chain links TRBV6-5 to TRBJ1-3, with D uncertain. The germline V gene has CDR1 MNHEY and CDR2 SVGAGI. Trimming shortened V by 6 bases and J by 0 bases, and 12 bases separated the two germline ends. The CDR3 runs 15 residues. The CDR3 DNA follows: TGTGCCAGCAGCTTGGACTTTAGCTCTGGAAACACCATATATTTT. Its translation: CASSLDFSSGNTIYF.